This TCR beta chain was sequenced during a study of T cell responses to AZD1222 COVID-19 vaccine. Study-level results: Targeting of unmutated variant regions was reportedly seen in nearly half of spike-specific TCRs. Spike-specific TCR breadth rose after two AZD1222 doses, and depth rose as well. No repertoire was sampled before or during the peak T cell response, only after it. Seropositive AZD1222 recipients at baseline numbered only five or six.

Produced via immunoSEQ multiplex PCR; TCRdb's table is partial and in-frame only. The profile covers about 99,000 clones, with about 89% appearing a single time and approximately 9% taken by the ten largest. The CDR3 consists of 13 residues. The J segment lost 5 bases and the V segment lost 3 bases, leaving 1 base of the junction unmatched. The V gene's germline CDR1 is WNHNN and CDR2 SYGVQD (reference sequence). As regards this clone: Antigen: not known.

The TCR was taken from an adult who received the AZD1222 COVID-19 vaccine. The chain recombines TRBV10-1 with TRBJ2-7; 10 nucleotides agree with TRBD1. The sample was peripheral blood, taken 28 days after the second AZD1222 dose. The CDR3 region is CASSDGQGDEQYF. CDR3 DNA: TGCGCCAGCAGTGATGGACAGGGGGACGAGCAGTACTTC.